This paragraph covers one T cell receptor beta chain sequence. Here immunoSEQ multiplex PCR was the method, and the copy in TCRdb shows in-frame clones only, minus some. In the table there are 66,000 or so clones, roughly 87% of which are singletons. The entry originates in a study of OX40 agonist ivuxolimab in advanced cancers. Study at large: It was ivuxolimab, an agonistic anti-OX40 (CD134) antibody, that patients were treated with. Partial responses were achieved by three patients: one hepatocellular carcinoma, two cutaneous melanoma.

The sample in question was CD4+ or CD8+ T cells sorted from blood, obtained in a trial of the OX40 agonist ivuxolimab. This TCR came from an adult with an advanced solid tumor such as melanoma, head and neck, liver or kidney cancer.

DNA for the CDR3: TGCGCCAGCAGCTTGGACCTCGGATCTGGAAACACCATATATTTT. Its protein is CASSLDLGSGNTIYF. The chain is built from TRBV5-1 and TRBJ1-3; D is uncertain. CDR1 and CDR2 (germline): SGHRS, YFSETQ. With 0 bases removed from V and 1 base from J, the gap between germline ends came to 8 bases. The CDR3 has 15 amino acids. Using reference TRBV5-1 and TRBJ1-3 for the parts outside the CDR3, the full variable domain is KAGVTQTPRYLIKTRGQQVTLSCSPISGHRSVSWYQQTPGQGLQFLFEYFSETQRNKGNFPGRFSGRQFSNSRSEMNVSTLELGDSALYLCASSLDLGSGNTIYFGEGSWLTVV.